This T cell receptor (beta chain) was found in a study of blood T cells in healthy people across ages. This clonotype was counted between two and nine times. What it binds is unknown. PBMCs numbering at least 6 million were isolated per sample. Study findings and constraints: Not knowing donor CMV status may have confounded expanded clonotype changes. Both higher diversity and more naive CD4+ cells marked long-lived donors when set against aged donors. PBMCs were not sorted, which prevented a conclusive comparison of naive versus antigen-experienced cells.

This CDR3 is 19 amino acids long. V lost 2 bases and J lost 0; bases outside the gene matches: 8. A second 7 to 11 cycle PCR used barcoded and J-beta primers. TCRdb redid the calling of the 5' RACE reads with MiXCR, one entry per CDR3 protein. This table holds 1,800,000 or so distinct CDR3 sequences, approximately 39% found once. The receptor was derived from a human donor in good health. This chain joins TRBV12-3 or TRBV12-4 and TRBJ2-6; 9 bases match TRBD1. The specimen was blood. In nucleotides, the CDR3 is TGTGCCAGCAGTTTAAGAAGGACAGGGGTCCCCTCTGGGGCCAACGTCCTGACTTTC. It translates to CASSLRRTGVPSGANVLTF.